A single sample gave rise to the 4 T cell receptor beta chains below, sequenced in a study of T-cell memory formation after mild COVID-19. MiXCR was run by TCRdb on the 5' RACE reads, yielding one entry per CDR3 protein. Of about 470,000 distinct CDR3 sequences in the sample, around 25% were seen once. The specimen was PBMCs or a T cell subset sorted from them (not recorded which). All receptors come from an adult woman who had mild COVID-19 (a few samples of this study predate the infection). Cell type and time point are not known.

CDR3 region: CAPVVQVEREGRGDEQYF. DNA for the CDR3: TGTGCCCCCGTAGTTCAAGTGGAGCGGGAGGGCCGGGGGGACGAGCAGTACTTC. The chain couples TRBV24-1 to TRBJ2-7; 10 bases align to TRBD2. V lost 12 bases, J lost 5 bases, and 24 bases stayed unmatched. The CDR3 has 18 amino acids. Germline V CDR1 and CDR2: KGHDR, SFDVKD.

V usage is TRBV5-4 and J usage is TRBJ1-2; TRBD1 matches at 9 bases. CDR3 length equals 15 residues. V dropped 0 bases and J dropped 4; count of bases not matched to a gene: 4. CDR1 and CDR2 (germline): SGHNT, YYREEE (reference sequence). The CDR3 protein is CASSLDRGRFYGYTF. The CDR3 DNA follows: TGTGCCAGCAGCTTGGACAGGGGGCGCTTCTATGGCTACACCTTC.

This chain connects TRBV4-2 to TRBJ2-1; D unclear. The CDR3 runs 16 residues. Germline values: CDR1 LGHNA, CDR2 YNFKEQ. The germline V and J ends were trimmed by 0 bases and 0 bases, with 9 bases remaining between them. CDR3 nucleotide sequence: TGTGCCAGCAGCCAAGAAGACTGGGGCTCCTACAATGAGCAGTTCTTC. This codes for CASSQEDWGSYNEQFF.

This clonotype was picked up a small number of times. V is TRBV4-1 and J is TRBJ2-4; D gene unclear. Trimming shortened V by 1 base and J by 7 bases, and 11 bases separated the two germline ends. This CDR3 is built from 14 residues. Looked up from germline, CDR1 is MGHRA and CDR2 is YSYEKL. CDR3 protein: CASSQVGKRNIQYF. CDR3 coding DNA: TGCGCCAGCAGCCAAGTAGGGAAACGGAACATTCAGTACTTC.